The T cell receptor beta chain under discussion was sequenced for a study of T cells expressing NK-cell markers. As for this clonotype: Its antigen is still unknown.

Germline-derived CDR1 and CDR2 are DFQATT and SNEGSKA (reference sequence). This CDR3 contains 12 residues. Study-level findings and limits: Whether expanded NKG2C+ T cell clones were HCMV-specific remained unclear. The contribution of dominant NKG2C+ clonotypes to CD8+ T cells in six or seven donors was about 1.0-8%.

TCRdb derives one entry per CDR3 protein from the 5' RACE reads, leaving out DNA. This table lists under 500,000 distinct CDR3 sequences. The chain employs TRBV20-1 and TRBJ1-4; TCRdb selects TRBD1, and the lack of DNA leaves this call unchecked. The receptor was isolated from a woman between 18 and 70 years old in good health. Material for sequencing was blood T cells: a sorted CD56 or NKG2C T cell subset, CD4+ or CD8+ T cells, or bulk PBMC T cells (not recorded which). The CDR3 loop is CSAAQGIEKLFF.